Listed here are 2 T cell receptor beta chains from one sample, sequenced in a study of pediatric ulcerative colitis. Generated by immunoSEQ multiplex PCR, the TCRdb table keeps only in-frame clones and is missing some. The repertoire consists of approximately 60,000 clones, with roughly nine tenths occurring once and the leading ten covering 3% to 4.5%. The sequenced sample was blood. Receptors originate from a boy under 18 with severe ulcerative colitis.

The rearrangement links TRBV9 to TRBJ2-3; 7 bases match TRBD2. The germline gives CDR1 SGDLS, CDR2 YYNGEE. This CDR3 has 13 residues. Germline trimming cut 0 bases from V and 11 bases from J; bases unmatched to any gene: 6. The CDR3 region has the DNA TGTGCCAGCAGCGTAGGTCCGGGAGGTCTGCAGTATTTT. Amino acid sequence: CASSVGPGGLQYF.

The rearrangement links TRBV30 to TRBJ2-7; D remains ambiguous. Germline CDR1 is GTSNPN and CDR2 is SVGIG (reference sequence). V was shortened by 2 bases and J by 9 bases, with 20 bases between the two germline ends. The CDR3 contains 14 residues. The DNA of the CDR3 is TGTGCCTGGAGTTACGACCATCACTCTGCGTGGCAGTACTTC. It yields the protein CAWSYDHHSAWQYF. Full variable domain (remainder filled in from reference TRBV30 and TRBJ2-7): SQTIHQWPATLVQPVGSPLSLECTVEGTSNPNLYWYRQAAGRGLQLLFYSVGIGQISSEVPQNLSASRPQDRQFILSSKKLLLSDSGFYLCAWSYDHHSAWQYFGPGTRLTVT.